Given below is one T cell receptor (beta chain) in context. The data stem from a study of T cells after yellow fever vaccination. Template switching by 5'RACE produced TCR cDNA, adding a universal primer site and UMIs. TCRdb processed the 5' RACE reads anew with MiXCR; each CDR3 protein has one entry. The sample has about 310,000 distinct CDR3 sequences; around 3.6% are singletons. There are 15 residues in the CDR3. CDR1 SGHRS and CDR2 YFSETQ come from the germline V gene. The V gene lost 0 bases and the J gene lost 6 bases, with 14 bases spanning the gap. The chain carries TRBV5-1 and TRBJ2-3; no definite D call. Specimen: PBMCs, collected on the day of the yellow fever booster vaccination. The origin of this receptor is a man aged 18 to 29 who received the YFV17D yellow fever vaccine. The CDR3 sequence is CASSLGLQSPDTQYF. The CDR3 nucleotides read TGCGCCAGCAGCTTGGGTTTACAGTCCCCCGATACGCAGTATTTT.